One sample yielded the 10 T cell receptor beta chains listed below, sequenced in a study of T cell changes during pregnancy in multiple sclerosis. Clones were sequenced by immunoSEQ multiplex PCR, and TCRdb holds only the in-frame ones, with some missing. The table lists 69,000 or so clones, about nine tenths of them singletons, with roughly 1.5% in the top ten. The sample in question was peripheral blood, obtained in the third trimester of pregnancy. The receptor source for this set is a female donor with multiple sclerosis, enrolled in a pregnancy study.

This clone was detected once. The J gene is TRBJ1-5, the V gene TRBV19; D perhaps matches TRBD1 (6 bases). This CDR3 has 15 residues. V lost 7 bases to trimming and J lost 9 bases, with 22 bases between them. Germline CDR1 is LNHDA and CDR2 is SQIVND (reference sequence). CDR3 nucleotides: TGTGCCAGTATGGGACCCCGTGACAGGCTACGGCCCCAGCATTTT. Translating it yields CASMGPRDRLRPQHF.

The chain recombines TRBV21-1 with TRBJ2-3; the table's TRBD2 call for D was not verified on the DNA. TRBV21-1 is a documented pseudogene. The CDR3 totals 17 residues. The CDR3 sequence: CASGSDGTSVLTDTQYF. The DNA for the CDR3 is TGTGCCAGCGGGTCGGATGGGACTAGCGTCCTCACAGATACGCAGTATTTT.

This rearrangement joins TRBV30 to TRBJ1-4; possibly TRBD1 for D (6 bases). CDR1 and CDR2 from the germline V gene are GTSNPN and SVGIG (reference sequence). Trimming stripped 6 bases from V and 5 bases from J, with 13 bases between. The length of the CDR3 is 13 residues. CDR3 DNA: TGTGCCTGTAACCGGGACATGAATGAAAAACTGTTTTTT. Translation: CACNRDMNEKLFF.

The chain recombines TRBV25-1 with TRBJ2-5; 12 bases are a match to TRBD2. The CDR3 runs 17 residues. CDR1 is MGHDK and CDR2 is SYGVNS in the germline V gene. With V trimmed by 7 bases and J by 10 bases, 19 bases remained unmatched. DNA of the CDR3: TGTGCCAGCATCCGTAGGACTAGCGGGGCACCCCCAGAAGGCCAGTACTTC. It specifies CASIRRTSGAPPEGQYF.

The genes are TRBV19 and TRBJ2-5; TRBD2 matches at 13 bases. The CDR3 totals 15 residues. V shed 3 bases, J shed 5 bases, and the junction held 3 bases outside the gene matches. In germline, CDR1 is LNHDA, CDR2 SQIVND (reference sequence). The CDR3 loop is CASSMGLAGWETQYF. CDR3 nucleotide sequence: TGTGCCAGTAGTATGGGACTAGCGGGGTGGGAGACCCAGTACTTC.

This clone was observed once. The CDR3 is CASSLQPGNYGYTF. The CDR3 nucleotides are TGTGCCAGCAGCTTGCAACCAGGGAACTATGGCTACACCTTC. J is TRBJ1-2 and V is TRBV5-5; weak D call: TRBD1 (5 bases). Germline values: CDR1 SGHKS, CDR2 YYEKEE (reference sequence). V lost 1 base to trimming and J lost 2 bases, with 9 bases between them. This CDR3 is 14 amino acids long.

The chain links TRBV5-1 to TRBJ1-3, with TRBD1 identical over 8 bases. With V trimmed by 0 bases and J by 2 bases, 4 bases remained unmatched. CDR1 is SGHRS and CDR2 is YFSETQ in the germline V gene. CDR3 length: 16 amino acids. As DNA, the CDR3 is TGCGCCAGCAGCTTGGGGACAGGGTTGGCTGGAAACACCATATATTTT. Its protein product is CASSLGTGLAGNTIYF. The complete variable domain, with remaining parts taken from reference TRBV5-1 and TRBJ1-3, reads KAGVTQTPRYLIKTRGQQVTLSCSPISGHRSVSWYQQTPGQGLQFLFEYFSETQRNKGNFPGRFSGRQFSNSRSEMNVSTLELGDSALYLCASSLGTGLAGNTIYFGEGSWLTVV.

The V call is TRBV7-3, the J call TRBJ1-2; 7 bases are shared with TRBD1. CDR1 SGHTA and CDR2 FQGTGA come from the germline V gene. V lost 2 bases, J lost 6 bases, and 9 bases stayed unmatched. This CDR3 is built from 15 residues. The CDR3 DNA sequence: TGTGCCAGCAGCTTACGCCCCTCCGGGACAGATGGCTACACCTTC. Translation: CASSLRPSGTDGYTF.

J is TRBJ2-5 and V is TRBV7-2; D not certain. From germline, CDR1 is SGHTA and CDR2 FQGNSA. The CDR3 extends over 15 amino acids. V was pared by 1 base and J by 2 bases, with 11 bases between. The CDR3 DNA reads TGTGCCAGCAGCTTAGAGTACAGACCACAAGAGACCCAGTACTTC. Its translation: CASSLEYRPQETQYF.

V and J are TRBV5-1 and TRBJ1-4; possible D gene TRBD1, 6 bases. Trimming took off 3 bases at V and 4 bases at J, with 13 bases between the two ends. Germline CDR1 reads SGHRS; CDR2 reads YFSETQ. This CDR3 comprises 15 residues. As DNA, the CDR3 is TGCGCCAGCAGCTCTGGGGGACATGGTAATGAAAAACTGTTTTTT. As protein: CASSSGGHGNEKLFF.